This is a list of T cell receptor beta chains from one sample in a study of lymphopenia after photon versus proton radiotherapy. The repertoire was sequenced with immunoSEQ multiplex PCR; TCRdb's copy has only in-frame clones and lacks some. Of 70,000 or so clones in the sample, around 93% were seen once. This sample comprised peripheral blood, obtained from a patient treated with photon-based radiotherapy. All receptors come from a woman aged 35 to 49 with cholangiocarcinoma. The CDR3 runs from the conserved cysteine through the conserved F or W. A D gene is named only where the DNA matches it firmly. Not every row has a clone size; where given, it reads once, few, many or a size class.

>.|TRBV28|.|TRBJ1-2
TGTGCCAGCAGTCAGGGCAGGGTCTATGGCTACACCTTC
CASSQGRVYGYTF
>.|TRBV5-6|.|TRBJ1-3
TGTGCCAGCAGCCCGCGAGGACCGAACTCTGGAAACACCATATATTTT
CASSPRGPNSGNTIYF
>.|TRBV5-4|few|TRBJ2-7
TGTGCCAGCAGCTTAGGTTTTTCCTACGAGCAGTACTTC
CASSLGFSYEQYF
>.|TRBV6-5|.|TRBJ2-1
TGTGCCAGCAGGGAAGGACCTAACAATGAGCAGTTCTTC
CASREGPNNEQFF
>.|TRBV5-4|.|TRBJ2-7
TGTGCCAGCAGCTTGGTAAATGCCGAGCAGTACTTC
CASSLVNAEQYF
>.|TRBV5-1|.|TRBJ2-3
TGCGCCAGCAACCTAGGCCTGGTTACAGATACGCAGTATTTT
CASNLGLVTDTQYF
>.|TRBV4-1|.|TRBJ1-1
TGCGCCAGCAGCCAAGATGCGAACACTGAAGCTTTCTTT
CASSQDANTEAFF
>TRBD1|TRBV9|.|TRBJ1-2
TGTGCCAGCAGCGCCGCCGGACAGGGGGTACGAGGCTACACCTTC
CASSAAGQGVRGYTF
>TRBD2|TRBV19|.|TRBJ2-5
TGTGCCAGTAGTATTAGTAAGAGCGGGACCGAAGAGACCCAGTACTTC
CASSISKSGTEETQYF
>.|TRBV2|.|TRBJ2-5
TGTGCCAGCAGTGTTCAAGAGACCCAGTACTTC
CASSVQETQYF
>.|TRBV10-3|.|TRBJ1-2
TGTGCCATCAGTGAGTCGGCAGCCGGGGGCTACACCTTC
CAISESAAGGYTF
>.|TRBV25-1|.|TRBJ1-2
TGTGCCAGCAGTGGTGACAGCCTTAACTATGGCTACACCTTC
CASSGDSLNYGYTF
>.|TRBV27|.|TRBJ1-5
TGTGCCACACTTAAGCGGGGGGGATATAGCAATCAGCCCCAGCATTTT
CATLKRGGYSNQPQHF
>TRBD2|TRBV5-6|.|TRBJ2-7
TGTGCCAGCAGCAAGGCGGGAGGGCCTTCCCACGAGCAGTACTTC
CASSKAGGPSHEQYF
>.|TRBV12-5|once|TRBJ2-3
TGTGCTAGTGGTCCCCCGGGGAGGGGGGCAGATACGCAGTATTTT
CASGPPGRGADTQYF
>TRBD1|TRBV28|.|TRBJ2-7
TGTGCCAGCACCTCTGGCGACAGGGTTCGCGAGCAGTACTTC
CASTSGDRVREQYF
>.|TRBV5-4|.|TRBJ1-1
TGTGCCAGCAGCCCGGAACCCCAGCACACTGAAGCTTTCTTT
CASSPEPQHTEAFF
>.|TRBV5-6|.|TRBJ2-7
TGTGCCAGCAGCTTCTTTGACAGGAACGAGCAGTACTTC
CASSFFDRNEQYF
>TRBD2|TRBV4-2|.|TRBJ2-1
TGTGCCAGCAGTCGGACTAGCGGGGCCATCTACAATGAGCAGTTCTTC
CASSRTSGAIYNEQFF
>.|TRBV30|.|TRBJ2-7
TGTGCCTGGCGACGTCCAGGTGGTTACGAGCAGTACTTC
CAWRRPGGYEQYF
>.|TRBV13|once|TRBJ2-7
TGTGCCAGCAGCTTAGGACGCTACTACGAGCAGTACTTC
CASSLGRYYEQYF
>TRBD1|TRBV7-2|.|TRBJ1-6
TGTGCCAGCAGCTTAACAGGGGACAGAAATTCACCCCTCCACTTT
CASSLTGDRNSPLHF
>.|TRBV30|.|TRBJ2-7
TGTGCCTGGAGTGCCGGGGCGAGCCCCTACGAGCAGTACTTC
CAWSAGASPYEQYF
>TRBD2|TRBV9|.|TRBJ2-5
TGTGCCAGCAGCTTCGGCGGGACTAGCGGGAGTAAGACCCAGTACTTC
CASSFGGTSGSKTQYF
>.|TRBV28|.|TRBJ1-1
TGTGCCAGCAGTACGACACCAAAAAGTGGTTTCTTT
CASSTTPKSGFF
>.|TRBV29-1|.|TRBJ2-7
TGCAGCGTTGATTTGGGGAACCCCTCGGACGAGCAGTACTTC
CSVDLGNPSDEQYF
>.|TRBV27|once|TRBJ1-2
TGTGCCAGCAGTACCCGGGCCCTCAGAGGGGATGGCTACACCTTC
CASSTRALRGDGYTF
>.|TRBV19|.|TRBJ1-6
TGTGCCAGTACCCTCGAACCCCGCGGCAGAGGGGTTTCACCCCTCCACTTT
CASTLEPRGRGVSPLHF
>TRBD1|TRBV10-1|.|TRBJ2-3
TGCGCCAGTACAGGGGCAGGGCTTTGGTGGACGCAGTATTTT
CASTGAGLWWTQYF
>.|TRBV9|.|TRBJ1-2
TGTGCCAGCAGCGGCGGGGCGAAGGAGAGGTATGGCTACACCTTC
CASSGGAKERYGYTF
>.|TRBV2|.|TRBJ1-4
TGTGCCAGCACGCGAGTAGCTAATGAAAAACTGTTTTTT
CASTRVANEKLFF
>TRBD1|TRBV30|.|TRBJ2-3
TGTGCCTGGAGCGGACAGGGGAGAACGCAGTATTTT
CAWSGQGRTQYF
>.|TRBV19|.|TRBJ2-7
TGTGCCAGTAGTTCCAGGGGACGCGAGCAGTACTTC
CASSSRGREQYF
>.|TRBV13|.|TRBJ2-2
TGTGCCAGCAGCTTGGGGGCGGGCACGAACACCGGGGAGCTGTTTTTT
CASSLGAGTNTGELFF
>TRBD2|TRBV5-4|.|TRBJ2-2
TGTGCCAGCAGCTCCCGGGCCCAGCGGGGGAACGTCGGGGAGCTGTTTTTT
CASSSRAQRGNVGELFF
>TRBD2|TRBV5-1|.|TRBJ2-3
TGCGCCAGCAGCTCCGGACTAGCGGGGGGACTACCAGGGGCAGATACGCAGTATTTT
CASSSGLAGGLPGADTQYF
>.|TRBV18|.|TRBJ1-2
TGTGCCAGCTCACCAGTGATGTCAGTACAGGCGGACTATGGCTACACCTTC
CASSPVMSVQADYGYTF
>.|TRBV6-5|.|TRBJ2-1
TGTGCCAGCAGTTACTGGGTTGGAAGCAGTGATGAGCAGTTCTTC
CASSYWVGSSDEQFF
>.|TRBV4-2|few|TRBJ1-1
TGTGCCAGCAGCCAAGATTTAACAGCCCCATCGGCTTTCTTT
CASSQDLTAPSAFF
>TRBD2|TRBV14|once|TRBJ2-2
TGTGCCAGCAATCCACTAGCGGAGAACACCGGGGAGCTGTTTTTT
CASNPLAENTGELFF
>.|TRBV5-1|.|TRBJ2-7
TGCGCCAGCAGCTTGAGCGAGGACTACGAGCAGTACTTC
CASSLSEDYEQYF
>.|TRBV28|.|TRBJ1-1
TGTGCCAGCAGTCTGGACCGCGTGAACACTGAAGCTTTCTTT
CASSLDRVNTEAFF
>.|TRBV28|.|TRBJ1-2
TGTGCCAGCAGTGTGGCTAGCGTCCGACGGGCTAACTATGGCTACACCTTC
CASSVASVRRANYGYTF
>TRBD2|TRBV7-2|.|TRBJ2-1
TGTGCCAGCAGCCCTCAGGGACTAGCGGGAGGCAATGAGCAGTTCTTC
CASSPQGLAGGNEQFF
>TRBD1|TRBV5-1|.|TRBJ1-6
TGCGCCAGCAGAACGGGACAGGGTTTTAATTCACCCCTCCACTTT
CASRTGQGFNSPLHF
>.|TRBV5-8|.|TRBJ2-7
TGTGCCAGCAGCTTGGAACAGGGCAGCTCCTACGAGCAGTACTTC
CASSLEQGSSYEQYF
>.|TRBV27|.|TRBJ2-7
TGTGCCAGCAGTTTAAGGGGGGGCCCCTACGAGCAGTACTTC
CASSLRGGPYEQYF
>.|TRBV7-8|.|TRBJ1-1
TGTGCCAGCAGCTTTACGACTATGAACACTGAAGCTTTCTTT
CASSFTTMNTEAFF
>TRBD2|TRBV6-1|.|TRBJ2-1
TGTGCCAGCAGTCCTATAGGACTAGCGTCCAATGAGCAGTTCTTC
CASSPIGLASNEQFF
>TRBD2|TRBV9|.|TRBJ2-3
TGTGCCAGCAGCGTCCAGTCGGGACTACTCACAGATACGCAGTATTTT
CASSVQSGLLTDTQYF